These 9 T cell receptor beta chains were all obtained from the same sample, sequenced in a study of spatial heterogeneity in lung cancer. General study findings and limits: Expanded intratumoral alpha and beta TCR counts tracked tumor mutation counts.

Antigen specificity for these receptors is unknown. Time point here: sample taken at primary tumor resection. TCRdb re-called the 5' RACE reads with MiXCR, one entry per CDR3 protein. The sample yields thousands of distinct CDR3 sequences, approximately 14% seen once. Sequenced material: lung tumor tissue, taken at surgery. These receptors were collected from a male donor with early-stage non-small cell lung cancer.

This clonotype was observed many times. The library was designed around alpha chains, so this beta chain is a stray read whose abundance carries little weight. This sequence joins TRBV7-9 and TRBJ1-6, with a weak D call TRBD1 (6 bases). The ends were cut back, 5 bases at V and 10 bases at J, with 24 bases in the middle. The length of the CDR3 is 17 residues. Germline assignment: CDR1 SEHNR and CDR2 FQNEAQ (reference sequence). CDR3 DNA: TGTGCCAGCAGCCCTTCCCCCCTACAGGGACGAAGCTCACCCCTCCACTTT. Translation gives CASSPSPLQGRSSPLHF.

By its share, this clonotype is medium-sized (0.01 to 0.1%). Within a library made for alpha chains, this beta chain is off target, and its count is uninformative. The chain combines TRBV10-3 with TRBJ2-3; D unclear. The V and J ends lost 3 bases and 4 bases respectively, with 11 bases between them. This CDR3 is built from 14 residues. From germline, CDR1 is ENHRY and CDR2 SYGVKD. Here the CDR3 reads CAISDPLAADTQYF. The CDR3 nucleotides read TGTGCCATCAGTGACCCACTGGCAGCAGATACGCAGTATTTT.

This clonotype counts as medium-sized. Little can be read into the size of this beta chain, an off-target read in a library designed for alpha chains. The chain has TRBV7-3 and TRBJ2-2; D uncertain. CDR3 length: 12 amino acids. Trimming pared 7 bases from V and 3 bases from J, leaving 6 bases between. Germline V gene lookup returns CDR1 SGHTA and CDR2 FQGTGA. The CDR3 DNA reads as TGTGCCAGCAAAGCCGACACCGGGGAGCTGTTTTTT. Translating gives CASKADTGELFF. The variable domain in full, with the rest retrieved from reference TRBV7-3 and TRBJ2-2, is GAGVSQTPSNKVTEKGKYVELRCDPISGHTALYWYRQSLGQGPEFLIYFQGTGAADDSGLPNDRFFAVRPEGSVSTLKIQRTERGDSAVYLCASKADTGELFFGEGSRLTVL.

A word on this clonotype: Since it is a stray read in a library aimed at alpha chains, this beta chain has a size that is not meaningful. The chain employs TRBV5-4 and TRBJ2-7; 9 positions agree with TRBD1. J lost 1 base, V lost 4 bases, and 3 bases had no gene match. The CDR3 sequence is 14 residues long. Germline CDR1 and CDR2: SGHNT and YYREEE (reference sequence). CDR3 loop: CASSPTGGSYEQYF. CDR3 DNA: TGTGCCAGCAGCCCGACAGGGGGTTCCTACGAGCAGTACTTC.

This clonotype qualifies as medium-sized (0.01 to 0.1%). A library made for alpha chains picked up this beta chain off target, so its size means little. The chain carries TRBV12-3 or TRBV12-4 and TRBJ2-6; D is uncertain. This CDR3 region has 14 residues. The ends were cut back, 2 bases at V and 1 base at J, with 3 bases in the middle. CDR3 sequence reads: CASSLWSGANVLTF. In DNA form, the CDR3 reads TGTGCCAGCAGTTTATGGTCTGGGGCCAACGTCCTGACTTTC.

This clonotype was seen ten or more times. Within a library made for alpha chains, this beta chain is off target, and its count is uninformative. V and J are TRBV6-1 and TRBJ2-3; 11 bases match TRBD1. V lost 6 bases to trimming and J lost 5 bases; unmatched junction nucleotides: 4. This CDR3 spans 14 amino acids. Germline loops: CDR1 MNHNS, CDR2 SASEGT. The CDR3: CASSGQGAEDTQYF. In DNA, the CDR3 is TGTGCCAGCAGCGGACAGGGGGCCGAAGATACGCAGTATTTT.

This clonotype was detected many times. A library made for alpha chains picked up this beta chain off target, so its size means little. V usage is TRBV6-5 and J usage is TRBJ2-1; perhaps D is TRBD1 or TRBD2 (5 bases each). CDR1 and CDR2 from the germline V gene are MNHEY and SVGAGI. Deletions cut 6 bases from V and 8 bases from J, with 20 bases between. This CDR3 region has 15 residues. The CDR3 loop is CASSASGWGYDEQFF. CDR3 in DNA: TGTGCCAGCAGCGCGAGCGGTTGGGGGTACGATGAGCAGTTCTTC.

This clonotype was found many times. Within a library made for alpha chains, this beta chain is off target, and its count is uninformative. The V and J genes are TRBV6-2 or TRBV6-3 and TRBJ2-7, with D possibly matching TRBD2 (6 bases). This CDR3 region has 16 residues. Germline CDR1 reads MNHEY; CDR2 reads SVGEGT. With 6 bases removed from V and 4 bases from J, the gap between germline ends came to 22 bases. The CDR3 bases are TGTGCCAGCAGAGGACACCCGGCCGGAGGGGTTTACGAGCAGTACTTC. Amino acids: CASRGHPAGGVYEQYF.

Many counts were recorded for this clonotype. This beta chain is a stray sequence in a library constructed for alpha chains; its clone size is not meaningful. The chain carries TRBV7-8 and TRBJ1-1; the D gene is possibly TRBD1 (5 bases). V lost 4 bases, J lost 1 base, and 13 bases lay in between. This CDR3 has 15 amino acids. Per the germline V gene, CDR1 is SGHVS and CDR2 is FQNEAQ. DNA for the CDR3: TGTGCCAGCAGCTCAGAGGGACGGTGGAACACTGAAGCTTTCTTT. Its translation: CASSSEGRWNTEAFF.